This T cell receptor beta chain was documented in a study of blood T cell repertoires in COVID-19. As for the study in general: The origin of the acute and convalescent COVID-19 samples was the United States, Italy and Spain. Sources were T cells, B-cell-depleted T cells, or PBMCs; the material itself was cDNA or gDNA.

Per the original data handling: Amplification of reference gene primers was used by the study to estimate nucleated cell counts. The method was immunoSEQ multiplex PCR; TCRdb's version includes in-frame clones alone and lacks a portion of them. V and J calls and clone size are copied from that table; D and trimming were computed from the DNA. This sample yields roughly 180,000 clones, of which about nine tenths are seen a single time; approximately 4% belongs to the top ten. CDR3 length equals 15 residues. Germline CDR1 is SGHRS and CDR2 is YFSETQ. Trimming shortened V by 0 bases and J by 2 bases, and 12 bases separated the two germline ends.

The V gene is TRBV5-1, the J gene TRBJ2-7; possible D gene TRBD1, 6 bases. Sequencing input: peripheral blood. This receptor was taken from a woman aged 25 to 39 with acute or convalescent COVID-19. This CDR3 is CASSLAGTPTYEQYF. The CDR3 coding sequence is TGCGCCAGCAGCTTGGCCGGGACACCAACCTACGAGCAGTACTTC.